A selection of T cell receptor beta chains follows, all from one sample in a study of CD8 T cells in Susac syndrome. MiXCR, run by TCRdb on the immunoSEQ multiplex PCR reads, gives a single entry per CDR3 protein. The data contain roughly 130,000 distinct CDR3 sequences, nearly 96% of them singletons. The sequencing input was CD4+ T cells from PBMCs. The source is a human donor with Susac syndrome. Each CDR3 is given with its conserved first and last residue. The D gene is left open where the match is weak. Some rows mark clone size as missing; the rest say once, few, many or name a class of expanded clone.

V gene: TRBV20-1
J gene: TRBJ2-1
clone size: .
D gene: TRBD2
CDR3 protein: CSARDRRLADNEQFF
CDR3 DNA: TGCAGTGCTAGAGATCGGAGACTAGCGGACAATGAGCAGTTCTTC

V gene: TRBV6-2/TRBV6-3
J gene: TRBJ1-1
clone size: few
D gene: TRBD1
CDR3 protein: CASSPRTGYMNTEAFF
CDR3 DNA: TGTGCCAGCAGTCCTCGGACAGGCTACATGAACACTGAAGCTTTCTTT

V gene: TRBV29-1
J gene: TRBJ1-4
clone size: .
D gene: TRBD1
CDR3 protein: CSGRGFAEKLFF
CDR3 DNA: TGCAGTGGCAGGGGGTTCGCCGAAAAACTGTTTTTT

V gene: TRBV7-2
J gene: TRBJ2-7
clone size: once
D gene: TRBD2
CDR3 protein: CASSPRLAGGHEQYF
CDR3 DNA: TGTGCCAGCAGCCCCCGACTAGCGGGAGGCCACGAGCAGTACTTC

V gene: TRBV2
J gene: TRBJ2-1
clone size: .
D gene: TRBD2
CDR3 protein: CASSDWLAGVSEQFF
CDR3 DNA: TGTGCCAGCAGTGACTGGCTAGCGGGAGTCAGTGAGCAGTTCTTC

V gene: TRBV12-3/TRBV12-4
J gene: TRBJ2-7
clone size: once
D gene: TRBD2
CDR3 protein: CASSLIAPAGPRSYEQYF
CDR3 DNA: TGTGCCAGCAGTTTAATTGCCCCAGCGGGACCTCGCTCCTACGAGCAGTACTTC

V gene: TRBV29-1
J gene: TRBJ2-1
clone size: .
D gene: .
CDR3 protein: CSVVSGFSYNEQFF
CDR3 DNA: TGCAGCGTTGTTTCAGGGTTCTCCTACAATGAGCAGTTCTTC

V gene: TRBV6-2/TRBV6-3
J gene: TRBJ2-7
clone size: .
D gene: .
CDR3 protein: CASSGSGGAYEQYF
CDR3 DNA: TGTGCCAGCAGCGGCTCAGGGGGGGCCTACGAGCAGTACTTC

V gene: TRBV19
J gene: TRBJ1-1
clone size: .
D gene: TRBD1
CDR3 protein: CASSRGGGSLVATEAFF
CDR3 DNA: TGTGCCAGTAGTAGAGGAGGGGGCAGCTTGGTCGCAACTGAAGCTTTCTTT

V gene: TRBV7-2
J gene: TRBJ2-6
clone size: .
D gene: .
CDR3 protein: CASSFGWLSGANVLTF
CDR3 DNA: TGTGCCAGCAGCTTCGGCTGGTTGTCTGGGGCCAACGTCCTGACTTTC

V gene: TRBV12-3/TRBV12-4
J gene: TRBJ2-3
clone size: .
D gene: TRBD2
CDR3 protein: CASSPRAAGRAPDTQYF
CDR3 DNA: TGTGCCAGCAGCCCCAGAGCTGCCGGGAGGGCCCCCGATACGCAGTATTTT

V gene: TRBV4-3
J gene: TRBJ2-1
clone size: .
D gene: TRBD1
CDR3 protein: CASSQTDRAYNEQFF
CDR3 DNA: TGCGCCAGCAGCCAAACGGACAGGGCGTACAATGAGCAGTTCTTC

V gene: TRBV20-1
J gene: TRBJ2-7
clone size: .
D gene: .
CDR3 protein: CSAHAPDSYEQYF
CDR3 DNA: TGCAGTGCTCATGCCCCGGACTCCTACGAGCAGTACTTC

V gene: TRBV29-1
J gene: TRBJ1-4
clone size: once
D gene: .
CDR3 protein: CSVAWTNEKLFF
CDR3 DNA: TGCAGCGTAGCTTGGACTAATGAAAAACTGTTTTTT

V gene: TRBV25-1
J gene: TRBJ2-3
clone size: .
D gene: TRBD2
CDR3 protein: CASSDRTGGSRDTQYF
CDR3 DNA: TGTGCCAGCAGTGATCGCACCGGCGGGAGTAGAGATACGCAGTATTTT

V gene: TRBV30
J gene: TRBJ1-1
clone size: .
D gene: .
CDR3 protein: CAWSVGPGAFF
CDR3 DNA: TGTGCCTGGAGTGTAGGTCCAGGAGCTTTCTTT

V gene: TRBV20-1
J gene: TRBJ1-2
clone size: .
D gene: .
CDR3 protein: CSAQTTNYGYTF
CDR3 DNA: TGCAGTGCACAGACAACTAACTATGGCTACACCTTC

V gene: TRBV12-3/TRBV12-4
J gene: TRBJ1-5
clone size: .
D gene: .
CDR3 protein: CASCGGGQPQHF
CDR3 DNA: TGTGCCAGCTGCGGAGGAGGTCAGCCCCAGCATTTT

V gene: TRBV6-1
J gene: TRBJ2-7
clone size: .
D gene: .
CDR3 protein: CASVRTPTYEQYF
CDR3 DNA: TGTGCCAGCGTAAGGACTCCCACCTACGAGCAGTACTTC

V gene: TRBV29-1
J gene: TRBJ2-3
clone size: .
D gene: .
CDR3 protein: CSVAQEIDTQYF
CDR3 DNA: TGCAGCGTTGCCCAGGAGATAGATACGCAGTATTTT

V gene: TRBV30
J gene: TRBJ1-5
clone size: .
D gene: .
CDR3 protein: CAWMVKGGHQPQHF
CDR3 DNA: TGTGCCTGGATGGTAAAGGGTGGGCATCAGCCCCAGCATTTT

V gene: TRBV6-6
J gene: TRBJ2-3
clone size: .
D gene: .
CDR3 protein: CASSYRSDTQYF
CDR3 DNA: TGTGCCAGCAGTTACCGATCAGATACGCAGTATTTT

V gene: TRBV20-1
J gene: TRBJ2-1
clone size: .
D gene: TRBD2
CDR3 protein: CSARLAGRNEQFF
CDR3 DNA: TGCAGTGCTAGACTAGCGGGAAGAAATGAGCAGTTCTTC

V gene: TRBV10-3
J gene: TRBJ2-4
clone size: .
D gene: TRBD2
CDR3 protein: CAISDGGGINKNIQYF
CDR3 DNA: TGTGCCATCAGTGACGGGGGGGGGATTAACAAAAACATTCAGTACTTC

V gene: TRBV5-1
J gene: TRBJ2-7
clone size: .
D gene: .
CDR3 protein: CASSLLEGASEQYF
CDR3 DNA: TGCGCCAGCAGCTTGTTGGAGGGGGCCTCCGAGCAGTACTTC

V gene: TRBV29-1
J gene: TRBJ2-5
clone size: .
D gene: .
CDR3 protein: CSVEEGHRSGAQYF
CDR3 DNA: TGCAGCGTTGAAGAAGGACACCGGTCAGGGGCCCAGTACTTC

V gene: TRBV20-1
J gene: TRBJ2-1
clone size: .
D gene: .
CDR3 protein: CSARDLAHNEQFF
CDR3 DNA: TGCAGTGCTAGAGATCTAGCCCACAATGAGCAGTTCTTC

V gene: TRBV11-2
J gene: TRBJ2-4
clone size: .
D gene: .
CDR3 protein: CASSLGADSIQYF
CDR3 DNA: TGTGCCAGCAGCTTAGGTGCGGATTCCATTCAGTACTTC

V gene: TRBV5-4
J gene: TRBJ2-1
clone size: .
D gene: TRBD2
CDR3 protein: CASSHQRGYNEQFF
CDR3 DNA: TGTGCCAGCAGCCACCAGCGGGGTTACAATGAGCAGTTCTTC

V gene: TRBV20-1
J gene: TRBJ1-5
clone size: .
D gene: .
CDR3 protein: CSAQFEGSQPQHF
CDR3 DNA: TGCAGTGCTCAATTTGAGGGGTCCCAGCCCCAGCATTTT

V gene: TRBV7-2
J gene: TRBJ2-5
clone size: .
D gene: .
CDR3 protein: CASSLEASRETQYF
CDR3 DNA: TGTGCCAGCAGCTTAGAGGCTAGCCGGGAGACCCAGTACTTC

V gene: TRBV6-5
J gene: TRBJ2-5
clone size: .
D gene: .
CDR3 protein: CASGRADRWQETQYF
CDR3 DNA: TGTGCATCGGGGCGGGCGGATAGGTGGCAAGAGACCCAGTACTTC

V gene: TRBV27
J gene: TRBJ2-1
clone size: .
D gene: TRBD2
CDR3 protein: CASRRPGTSGRGSYNEQFF
CDR3 DNA: TGTGCCAGCAGACGCCCCGGGACTAGCGGGAGAGGGTCCTACAATGAGCAGTTCTTC

V gene: TRBV30
J gene: TRBJ1-1
clone size: .
D gene: .
CDR3 protein: CAWSVTPGYTEAFF
CDR3 DNA: TGTGCCTGGAGTGTGACTCCCGGTTATACTGAAGCTTTCTTT

V gene: TRBV5-1
J gene: TRBJ2-5
clone size: .
D gene: .
CDR3 protein: CASSLRDTQETQYF
CDR3 DNA: TGCGCCAGCAGCTTGCGGGACACCCAAGAGACCCAGTACTTC

V gene: TRBV9
J gene: TRBJ2-1
clone size: .
D gene: .
CDR3 protein: CASSVLVDEQFF
CDR3 DNA: TGTGCCAGCAGCGTCCTCGTGGATGAGCAGTTCTTC

V gene: TRBV3-1
J gene: TRBJ1-1
clone size: .
D gene: .
CDR3 protein: CASSQDGGASEAFF
CDR3 DNA: TGTGCCAGCAGCCAAGATGGGGGGGCCTCTGAAGCTTTCTTT

V gene: TRBV4-2
J gene: TRBJ2-6
clone size: .
D gene: .
CDR3 protein: CASSRDLGSRSGANVLTF
CDR3 DNA: TGTGCCAGCAGCCGAGATCTCGGCAGCCGCTCTGGGGCCAACGTCCTGACTTTC

V gene: TRBV20-1
J gene: TRBJ1-1
clone size: .
D gene: .
CDR3 protein: CSAIGGQNTEAFF
CDR3 DNA: TGCAGTGCTATAGGTGGACAAAACACTGAAGCTTTCTTT

V gene: TRBV30
J gene: TRBJ1-3
clone size: .
D gene: .
CDR3 protein: CAWSDHEGIPGNTIYF
CDR3 DNA: TGTGCCTGGAGTGATCACGAGGGAATACCAGGAAACACCATATATTTT

V gene: TRBV4-3
J gene: TRBJ2-7
clone size: once
D gene: .
CDR3 protein: CASSQDLQGTYEQYF
CDR3 DNA: TGCGCCAGCAGCCAAGATCTACAGGGAACCTACGAGCAGTACTTC

V gene: TRBV7-2
J gene: TRBJ2-7
clone size: .
D gene: .
CDR3 protein: CASSLVDNTPREF
CDR3 DNA: TGTGCCAGCAGCTTAGTGGACAACACACCGAGAGAGTTC

V gene: TRBV27
J gene: TRBJ1-1
clone size: .
D gene: .
CDR3 protein: CASSPPGLARNTEAFF
CDR3 DNA: TGTGCCAGCAGTCCCCCCGGACTAGCCAGGAACACTGAAGCTTTCTTT

V gene: TRBV29-1
J gene: TRBJ2-5
clone size: .
D gene: .
CDR3 protein: CSVVKLGGLETQYF
CDR3 DNA: TGCAGCGTAGTAAAGTTGGGGGGCTTAGAGACCCAGTACTTC

V gene: TRBV20-1
J gene: TRBJ2-5
clone size: once
D gene: .
CDR3 protein: CSAVRDPETQYF
CDR3 DNA: TGCAGTGCGGTCCGGGATCCGGAGACCCAGTACTTC

V gene: TRBV28
J gene: TRBJ2-2
clone size: .
D gene: .
CDR3 protein: CAAADINTGELFF
CDR3 DNA: TGTGCCGCCGCGGACATTAACACCGGGGAGCTGTTTTTT

V gene: TRBV12-3/TRBV12-4
J gene: TRBJ1-5
clone size: .
D gene: .
CDR3 protein: CASSLANNQPQHF
CDR3 DNA: TGTGCCAGCAGTTTAGCGAATAATCAGCCCCAGCATTTT

V gene: TRBV7-2
J gene: TRBJ2-7
clone size: .
D gene: .
CDR3 protein: CASRAAYEQYF
CDR3 DNA: TGTGCCAGCAGGGCCGCCTACGAGCAGTACTTC

V gene: TRBV14
J gene: TRBJ2-3
clone size: .
D gene: TRBD2
CDR3 protein: CASSQGLAGDTQYF
CDR3 DNA: TGTGCCAGCAGTCAAGGACTAGCGGGAGATACGCAGTATTTT

V gene: TRBV28
J gene: TRBJ1-4
clone size: .
D gene: .
CDR3 protein: CASSMQGRNEKLFF
CDR3 DNA: TGTGCCAGCAGTATGCAGGGGAGGAATGAAAAACTGTTTTTT